This T cell receptor (beta chain) was recorded in a study of T cells generated in artificial thymic organoids (TCRdb year 2017). Regarding the research as a whole: The study compared the TCR alpha and beta CDR3 repertoires of CD8 single positive T cells derived from in vitro artificial thymic organoids against those of naive CD8 T cells from thymus and peripheral blood. The displayed repertoire sequencing data were described as being representative of three independent experiments. The paper as a whole reports these results and caveats: No skewed Valpha or Vbeta usage appeared in organoid-derived T cells, arguing against dominance of unconventional lineages or clonal expansions. The TCR clonotype diversity of organoid-derived CD8 single positive T cells was physiological and comparable to that of naive CD8 T cells from thymus and blood.

Artificial thymic organoids were built by aggregating human HSPCs with MS5 murine stromal cells transduced with human DLL1, cultured at an air-liquid interface. FACS-purified CD34+CD3- hematopoietic stem and progenitor cells depleted of residual T cells were used to seed the organoids. The culture medium for the organoids was serum-free RB27, which consists of RPMI 1640 supplemented with B27, FLT3L, IL-7 and ascorbic acid. Prior to RNA extraction, CD3+TCRalphabeta+CD8 single positive T cells from organoids and thymus were isolated by FACS sorting. For each sample, total RNA was purified from 40,000 to 200,000 sorted cells using the RNeasy Micro kit, and RNA quality was checked on an Agilent RNA 6000 Nano chip. Relative to germline, V is missing 4 bases and J is missing 4 bases, with 1 base of the junction outside any gene match. As encoded in the germline V gene, CDR1 is KGHSH while CDR2 is LQKENI. From the cysteine up to the phenylalanine, the CDR3 has a length of 14 residues. Only the CDR3 region is kept as DNA, spanning 42 bases read in frame from base 1.

TCRalpha and TCRbeta libraries were amplified in separate semi-nested PCR reactions using Advantage 2 and reverse primers located in the TRAC or TRBC constant regions. The amount of total RNA used for first-strand cDNA synthesis ranged from roughly 3 to 500 ng. TCR cDNA libraries were made by 5'-RACE with the SMARTer PCR cDNA Synthesis kit, using a poly-dT primer for first-strand synthesis. Semi-nested constant-region reverse primers carried 5-nucleotide sample-specific barcodes, and products were cleaned with the Zymo DNA Clean and Concentrator-5 kit. Up to ten barcoded samples were pooled, ligated to Illumina adaptors and sequenced as 2 x 150 bp paired-end reads on an Illumina MiSeq. Per the source publication's procedure: Demultiplexed reads were aligned using BLAT against a custom library containing all human TRAV, TRAJ, TRBV, TRBD and TRBJ combinations from IMGT. The best BLAT hits were picked using pslCDnaFilter (-maxAligns=1, -ignoreIntrons), and custom Perl scripts were used to calculate clonotype frequencies. TCRdb cleaned the public reads at Q25 with fastp, built clones with MiXCR and kept in-frame beta chains. Under each unique CDR3 protein, matching rows form one entry showing the most common genes and DNA. The V and J calls here are based on TCRdb, not the publication. Across this sample there are 7,500 to 9,000 distinct CDR3 sequences, with roughly a quarter seen only once. The top ten clonotypes cover 3.2% of the sample.

This clonotype came up once. Its antigen has not been determined. The sample holds no much larger clone one base away, and base qualities are not on file. A single read offers scant evidence. The clonotype was recovered from a human donor who gave cord blood stem cells for thymic organoid culture, a cardiac surgery patient who gave postnatal thymus, or a blood donor (not recorded which). What was sequenced was naive CD8+ T cells grown in artificial thymic organoids from cord blood stem and progenitor cells. Explained via the paper, the cell subset or site label denotes: CD3+TCRalphabeta+CD8SP T cells; for blood, CD45RO-CCR7+ naive CD8+ T cells. The chain employs TRBV18 and TRBJ1-5; 10 bases in between match TRBD1. The CDR3 sequence is CASSRQGANQPQHF. The DNA sequence follows: TGTGCCAGCTCACGACAGGGGGCAAATCAGCCCCAGCATTTT.